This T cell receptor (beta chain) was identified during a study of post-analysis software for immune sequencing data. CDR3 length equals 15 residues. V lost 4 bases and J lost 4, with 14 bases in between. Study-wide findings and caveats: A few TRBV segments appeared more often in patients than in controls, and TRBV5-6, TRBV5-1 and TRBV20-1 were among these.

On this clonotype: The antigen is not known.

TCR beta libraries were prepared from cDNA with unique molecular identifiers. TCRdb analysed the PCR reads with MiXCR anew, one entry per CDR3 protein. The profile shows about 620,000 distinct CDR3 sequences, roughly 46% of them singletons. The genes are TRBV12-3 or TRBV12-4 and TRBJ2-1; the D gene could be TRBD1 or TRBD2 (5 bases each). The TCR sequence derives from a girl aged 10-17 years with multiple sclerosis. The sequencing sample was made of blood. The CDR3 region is CASSSRETNYNEQFF. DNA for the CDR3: TGTGCCAGCAGTTCCAGGGAGACAAATTACAATGAGCAGTTCTTC.